The sequence of this T cell receptor (beta chain) was determined in a study of blood T cell repertoires in COVID-19. Some clones are missing from TCRdb's copy, which holds only in-frame ones; the method was immunoSEQ multiplex PCR. Here the sample spans about 150,000 clones, roughly 84% being singletons. Trimming took 7 bases from V and 6 from J, leaving 10 bases between them. This CDR3 comprises 13 residues. Germline CDR1 is SGHVS and CDR2 is FQNEAQ. The chain carries TRBV7-8 and TRBJ1-6; a weak D match, TRBD1 (5 bases). Input material: PBMCs or T cells enriched from blood (not recorded which). This sequence was found in a man between 65 and 85 years old who had been exposed to COVID-19. The CDR3 loop is CASTSGGNSPLHF. DNA of the CDR3: TGTGCCAGCACCTCGGGGGGTAATTCACCCCTCCACTTT.